These T cell receptor beta chains were read from a single sample in a study of shared clonotypes between healthy human individuals. TCRdb's table, derived via immunoSEQ multiplex PCR, lists solely in-frame clones and lacks some. The table records about 700,000 clones, under 95% of them present only once. Sequencing used naive CD8+ T cells sorted from blood. These TCRs come from a young man in good health. CDR3s include the opening cysteine and the closing phenylalanine or tryptophan. The D gene is left open where the match is weak. Clone size is shown for a subset of rows, as once, few, many or a class of expanded clone.

-	TRBV27	TRBJ2-3	TRBD2	CASSLNPSGLTDTQYF	TGTGCCAGCAGTCTGAACCCTAGCGGTTTGACAGATACGCAGTATTTT
-	TRBV27	TRBJ2-7	TRBD1	CASSLGRGTSEQYF	TGTGCCAGCAGCTTGGGCAGGGGGACCTCCGAGCAGTACTTC
-	TRBV28	TRBJ2-7	TRBD2	CASSLEEPGLAGIYEQYF	TGTGCCAGCAGTTTAGAGGAGCCGGGACTAGCAGGGATCTACGAGCAGTACTTC
-	TRBV7-9	TRBJ2-7	-	CASNSVLSYEQYF	TGTGCCAGCAATTCAGTGCTCTCCTACGAGCAGTACTTC
-	TRBV19	TRBJ2-7	TRBD1	CASSFDRGTYEQYF	TGTGCCAGTAGTTTTGACAGGGGGACCTACGAGCAGTACTTC
-	TRBV4-1	TRBJ2-7	-	CASSFGGRGTDPYEQYF	TGCGCCAGCAGCTTTGGGGGCAGGGGTACAGATCCCTACGAGCAGTACTTC
-	TRBV21-1	TRBJ1-5	-	CASSPSPDQPQHF	TGTGCCAGCAGTCCCAGTCCCGATCAGCCCCAGCATTTT
-	TRBV28	TRBJ2-4	-	CASSGGGGRAKNIQYF	TGTGCCAGCAGTGGGGGCGGGGGTCGAGCCAAAAACATTCAGTACTTC
-	TRBV5-5	TRBJ1-5	-	CASTIQPGQPQHF	TGTGCCAGCACCATACAGCCCGGTCAGCCCCAGCATTTT
-	TRBV10-2	TRBJ2-7	TRBD2	CASSGTSGTYEQYF	TGCGCCAGCAGCGGGACTAGCGGGACATACGAGCAGTACTTC
-	TRBV7-8	TRBJ2-1	TRBD2	CASSQLAGYSYNEQFF	TGTGCCAGCAGCCAACTAGCGGGCTACTCCTACAATGAGCAGTTCTTC
-	TRBV7-9	TRBJ2-3	TRBD2	CASSTTSGWDPDTQYF	TGTGCCAGCAGCACGACTAGCGGCTGGGATCCAGATACGCAGTATTTT
-	TRBV6-6	TRBJ2-1	TRBD2	CASRQRPSGTYNEQFF	TGTGCCAGCCGACAACGCCCTAGCGGGACTTACAATGAGCAGTTCTTC
-	TRBV5-8	TRBJ2-3	-	CASSKTPRSRTDTQYF	TGTGCCAGCAGCAAAACTCCTAGGAGTCGGACAGATACGCAGTATTTT
-	TRBV28	TRBJ2-7	TRBD1	CASSFVPTGSTYEQYF	TGTGCCAGCAGTTTTGTCCCGACAGGGTCCACCTACGAGCAGTACTTC
-	TRBV5-4	TRBJ2-2	TRBD2	CASRSSGGRTPGELFF	TGTGCCAGCAGGTCCTCAGGCGGGAGGACTCCCGGGGAGCTGTTTTTT
-	TRBV2	TRBJ2-7	TRBD2	CASRGLAGGHEQYF	TGTGCCAGCAGGGGACTAGCGGGAGGCCACGAGCAGTACTTC
-	TRBV30	TRBJ1-1	TRBD1	CAWSAGTGIVAEAFF	TGTGCCTGGAGCGCCGGGACAGGGATTGTCGCTGAAGCTTTCTTT
once	TRBV2	TRBJ2-7	TRBD1	CASSGLFRDRGFEQYF	TGTGCCAGCAGCGGACTCTTCCGGGACAGGGGGTTCGAGCAGTACTTC
-	TRBV6-5	TRBJ1-2	-	CASRLGDVWTGGYTF	TGTGCCAGCAGGTTAGGGGACGTTTGGACGGGTGGCTACACCTTC
-	TRBV27	TRBJ1-2	-	CASSLVGSPDDGYTF	TGTGCCAGCAGTTTGGTCGGCAGCCCAGATGATGGCTACACCTTC
-	TRBV11-2	TRBJ1-6	-	CASSPGTGDSPLHF	TGTGCCAGCAGCCCGGGCACGGGGGATTCACCCCTCCACTTT
-	TRBV27	TRBJ2-3	-	CASSFGGGTQYF	TGTGCCAGCAGTTTCGGAGGGGGTACGCAGTATTTT
-	TRBV7-9	TRBJ2-7	-	CASSALNYEQYF	TGTGCCAGCAGCGCCTTAAACTACGAGCAGTACTTC
-	TRBV5-4	TRBJ2-5	-	CASSRTDGPGETQYF	TGTGCCAGCAGCAGAACGGACGGGCCTGGTGAGACCCAGTACTTC
once	TRBV5-5	TRBJ2-7	-	CASSLAQFARGEQYF	TGTGCCAGCAGCTTGGCCCAATTCGCCCGGGGAGAGCAGTACTTC
-	TRBV7-6	TRBJ1-2	-	CASSPRGGAFGYTF	TGTGCCAGCAGCCCCCGGGGGGGCGCGTTTGGCTACACCTTC
-	TRBV7-8	TRBJ2-3	TRBD2	CASSLSAASGTDTQYF	TGTGCCAGCAGCTTAAGTGCGGCTAGCGGGACAGATACGCAGTATTTT
few	TRBV7-9	TRBJ2-2	-	CASSLGDGVYPGELFF	TGTGCCAGCAGCTTGGGGGACGGAGTCTATCCCGGGGAGCTGTTTTTT
-	TRBV7-8	TRBJ2-3	-	CASSLEAQIRTDTQYF	TGTGCCAGCAGCTTAGAGGCGCAAATCAGAACAGATACGCAGTATTTT
-	TRBV7-9	TRBJ2-7	TRBD2	CASSYQTSGYEQYF	TGTGCCAGCAGCTACCAGACTAGCGGCTACGAGCAGTACTTC
-	TRBV7-9	TRBJ2-1	TRBD2	CASSLGEREGEFF	TGTGCCAGCAGCTTGGGGGAGCGGGAGGGAGAGTTCTTC
-	TRBV19	TRBJ2-5	-	CASSIGYSQETQYF	TGTGCCAGTAGTATAGGTTACAGTCAAGAGACCCAGTACTTC
-	TRBV14	TRBJ2-1	-	CASSTRANNEQFF	TGTGCCAGCAGCACCCGGGCCAACAATGAGCAGTTCTTC
-	TRBV28	TRBJ2-7	-	CASSFSPRDSYEQYF	TGTGCCAGCAGTTTTTCCCCCAGGGACTCCTACGAGCAGTACTTC
once	TRBV9	TRBJ2-7	TRBD1	CASSSGQGYEQYF	TGTGCCAGCAGCTCGGGACAGGGCTACGAGCAGTACTTC
-	TRBV27	TRBJ1-2	TRBD1	CASSSGTGDGYTF	TGTGCCAGCAGTTCGGGGACAGGGGATGGCTACACCTTC
-	TRBV25-1	TRBJ2-7	TRBD2	CASSGRGLAVSYEQYF	TGTGCCAGCAGTGGAAGAGGACTAGCGGTTTCCTACGAGCAGTACTTC
-	TRBV18	TRBJ2-7	-	CASSRPSPSYEQYF	TGTGCCAGCTCCCGGCCGAGTCCCTCCTACGAGCAGTACTTC
-	TRBV5-4	TRBJ2-7	-	CASSFGSYEQYF	TGTGCCAGCAGCTTCGGGTCCTACGAGCAGTACTTC
-	TRBV28	TRBJ1-4	TRBD1	CASSLRDRGRSGEKLFF	TGTGCCAGCAGTTTGAGGGACAGGGGGCGTTCGGGTGAAAAACTGTTTTTT
-	TRBV28	TRBJ2-5	-	CASRLASQETQYF	TGTGCCAGCAGATTAGCGTCCCAAGAGACCCAGTACTTC
-	TRBV7-2	TRBJ2-3	TRBD2	CASSLAGTSGSGGTQYF	TGTGCCAGCAGCTTAGCCGGGACTAGCGGTAGCGGGGGTACGCAGTATTTT
-	TRBV6-6	TRBJ2-3	TRBD2	CASSFREVDTQYF	TGTGCCAGCAGTTTTCGGGAGGTCGATACGCAGTATTTT
-	TRBV11-2	TRBJ2-1	-	CASTKPGLFSYNEQFF	TGTGCCAGCACCAAGCCGGGCCTTTTCTCCTACAATGAGCAGTTCTTC
-	TRBV7-8	TRBJ2-7	-	CASSDRTANPSYEQYF	TGTGCCAGCAGCGACCGGACAGCCAACCCCTCCTACGAGCAGTACTTC
-	TRBV10-3	TRBJ2-7	TRBD2	CAISDSGLATYYEQYF	TGTGCCATCAGTGACTCTGGACTAGCGACCTACTACGAGCAGTACTTC
-	TRBV5-6	TRBJ1-2	-	CASSFPTERDYGYTF	TGTGCCAGCAGCTTTCCGACAGAGCGCGACTATGGCTACACCTTC
-	TRBV11-2	TRBJ2-7	-	CASSLQGTYEQYF	TGTGCCAGCAGCTTACAGGGGACCTACGAGCAGTACTTC
-	TRBV7-2	TRBJ2-7	TRBD1	CASSLYGQGTAPEQYF	TGTGCCAGCAGCTTATACGGACAGGGAACCGCTCCCGAGCAGTACTTC
-	TRBV7-9	TRBJ2-7	TRBD1	CASSLKDRGYEQYF	TGTGCCAGCAGCTTAAAAGACAGGGGCTACGAGCAGTACTTC
-	TRBV7-9	TRBJ2-7	TRBD2	CASSPPREPYEQYF	TGTGCCAGCAGCCCTCCGCGGGAGCCCTACGAGCAGTACTTC
-	TRBV11-2	TRBJ2-1	-	CASSLSDEQFF	TGTGCCAGCAGCTTAAGCGATGAGCAGTTCTTC
once	TRBV28	TRBJ2-7	-	CASSLVGNEQYF	TGTGCCAGCAGTTTAGTGGGAAACGAGCAGTACTTC
-	TRBV19	TRBJ2-1	-	CASSILGLAAGNEQFF	TGTGCCAGTAGTATCCTCGGCCTAGCAGCGGGCAATGAGCAGTTCTTC
-	TRBV5-4	TRBJ1-2	-	CAITGRDGYTF	TGTGCCATAACGGGAAGGGATGGCTACACCTTC
-	TRBV28	TRBJ2-5	-	CASSLIPGHTQETQYF	TGTGCCAGCAGTTTAATTCCGGGACACACCCAAGAGACCCAGTACTTC
-	TRBV7-9	TRBJ1-2	TRBD1	CASSLSTGVNYGYTF	TGTGCCAGCAGCTTATCCACAGGGGTTAACTATGGCTACACCTTC
-	TRBV7-9	TRBJ2-7	TRBD2	CASSPASGFYEQYF	TGTGCCAGCAGCCCAGCTAGCGGATTCTACGAGCAGTACTTC
-	TRBV28	TRBJ2-1	TRBD2	CASTTFSGLAGDQFF	TGTGCCAGCACTACTTTTTCCGGGCTAGCGGGAGACCAGTTCTTC